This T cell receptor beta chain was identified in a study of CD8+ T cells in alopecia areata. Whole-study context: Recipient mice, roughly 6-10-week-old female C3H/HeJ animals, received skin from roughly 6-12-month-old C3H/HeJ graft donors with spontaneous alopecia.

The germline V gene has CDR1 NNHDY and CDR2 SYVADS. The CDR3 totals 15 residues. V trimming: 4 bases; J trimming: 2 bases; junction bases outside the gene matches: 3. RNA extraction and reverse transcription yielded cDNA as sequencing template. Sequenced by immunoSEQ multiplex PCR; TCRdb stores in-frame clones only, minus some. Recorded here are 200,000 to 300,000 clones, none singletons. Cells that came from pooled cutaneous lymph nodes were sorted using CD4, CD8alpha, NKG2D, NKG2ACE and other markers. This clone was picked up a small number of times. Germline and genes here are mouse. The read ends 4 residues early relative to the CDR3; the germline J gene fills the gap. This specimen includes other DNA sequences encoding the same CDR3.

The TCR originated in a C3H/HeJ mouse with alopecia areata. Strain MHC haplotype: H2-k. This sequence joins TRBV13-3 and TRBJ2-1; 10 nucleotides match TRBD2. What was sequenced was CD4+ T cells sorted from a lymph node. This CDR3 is CASSRLGGDYAEQFF. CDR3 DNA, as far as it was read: TGTGCCAGCAGTCGACTGGGGGGAGACTATGCT.